The rows below give T cell receptor beta chains drawn from one sample of a study of blood T cell repertoires in COVID-19. Here immunoSEQ multiplex PCR was the method, and the copy in TCRdb shows in-frame clones only, minus some. The table has 85,000 to 130,000 clones, roughly 90% seen once. Sample: peripheral blood. These receptors came from a man aged 55-75 years with acute or convalescent COVID-19. CDR3s include the opening cysteine and the closing phenylalanine or tryptophan. Each record gives: J gene, V gene, D gene, CDR3 protein, CDR3 DNA. A D gene is named only where the DNA matches it firmly.

TRBJ1-1	TRBV21-1	NA	CASSRTATGNTEAFF	TGTGCCAGCAGCCGGACCGCGACAGGGAACACTGAAGCTTTCTTT
TRBJ1-4	TRBV30	TRBD1	CAFTLGQGYEKLFF	TGTGCCTTTACACTGGGACAGGGGTATGAAAAACTGTTTTTT
TRBJ2-6	TRBV13	NA	CASSLGFGRVTLSGANVLTF	TGTGCCAGCAGCTTAGGCTTCGGCAGGGTCACCCTCTCTGGGGCCAACGTCCTGACTTTC
TRBJ2-1	TRBV18	TRBD2	CASSPRLAGFQNEQFF	TGTGCCAGCTCACCGCGACTAGCGGGATTCCAGAATGAGCAGTTCTTC
TRBJ2-3	TRBV10-2	TRBD2	CASRLAGDGYTQYF	TGCGCCAGCAGACTAGCGGGGGATGGATATACGCAGTATTTT
TRBJ2-1	TRBV6-5	NA	CASSYSGLSSYNEQFF	TGTGCCAGCAGTTACTCGGGACTGAGCTCCTACAATGAGCAGTTCTTC
TRBJ1-2	TRBV18	NA	CASSPRSLGDYGYTF	TGTGCCAGCTCACCACGGTCCCTGGGAGACTATGGCTACACCTTC
TRBJ1-2	TRBV29-1	NA	CSVVAGYTF	TGCAGCGTTGTAGCTGGCTACACCTTC
TRBJ1-1	TRBV6-1	TRBD1	CASSEQGVNTEAFF	TGTGCCAGCAGTGAACAGGGGGTGAACACTGAAGCTTTCTTT
TRBJ1-5	TRBV2	NA	CASSPTGGQPQHF	TGTGCCAGCAGCCCTACCGGGGGTCAGCCCCAGCATTTT
TRBJ2-6	TRBV19	NA	CASQFRDSGANVLTF	TGTGCCAGCCAATTTCGGGACTCTGGGGCCAACGTCCTGACTTTC
TRBJ2-3	TRBV3-1/TRBV3-2	NA	CASSRGTGTDTQYF	TGTGCCAGCAGCCGCGGGACAGGCACAGATACGCAGTATTTT
TRBJ2-1	TRBV19	TRBD2	CASSVAGLAGHNEQFF	TGTGCCAGTAGTGTCGCGGGACTAGCGGGACATAATGAGCAGTTCTTC
TRBJ2-1	TRBV27	TRBD2	CASRRLAGRLNEQFF	TGTGCCAGCAGGCGACTAGCGGGGCGGCTGAATGAGCAGTTCTTC